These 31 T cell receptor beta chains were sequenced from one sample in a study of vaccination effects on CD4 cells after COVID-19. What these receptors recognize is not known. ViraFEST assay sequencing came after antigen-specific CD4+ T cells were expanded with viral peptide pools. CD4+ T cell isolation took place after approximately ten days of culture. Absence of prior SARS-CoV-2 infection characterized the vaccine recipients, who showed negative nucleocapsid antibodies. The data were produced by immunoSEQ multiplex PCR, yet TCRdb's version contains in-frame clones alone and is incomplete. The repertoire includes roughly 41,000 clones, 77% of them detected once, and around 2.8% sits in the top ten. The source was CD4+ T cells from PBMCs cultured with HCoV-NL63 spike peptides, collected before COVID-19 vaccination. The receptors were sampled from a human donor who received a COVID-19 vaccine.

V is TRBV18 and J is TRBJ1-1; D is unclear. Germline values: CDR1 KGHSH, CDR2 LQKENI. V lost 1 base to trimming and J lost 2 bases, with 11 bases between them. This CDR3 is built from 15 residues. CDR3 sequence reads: CASSPLGSGNTEAFF. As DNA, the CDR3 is TGTGCCAGCTCACCACTAGGGAGCGGAAACACTGAAGCTTTCTTT.

CDR3 nucleotide sequence: TGTGCCAGCAGTTACAAGGGGGCCTTAGCCAAAAACATTCAGTACTTC. Translation: CASSYKGALAKNIQYF. The chain is built from TRBV6-5 and TRBJ2-4; the match to TRBD1 covers 7 bases. Germline loops: CDR1 MNHEY, CDR2 SVGAGI. With 2 bases clipped from V and 0 bases from J, the junction kept 4 bases outside the gene matches. This CDR3 spans 16 amino acids.

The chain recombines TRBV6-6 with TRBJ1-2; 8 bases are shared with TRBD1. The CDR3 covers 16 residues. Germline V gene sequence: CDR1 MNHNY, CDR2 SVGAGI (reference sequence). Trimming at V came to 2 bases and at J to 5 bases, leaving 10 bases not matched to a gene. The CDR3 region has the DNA TGTGCCAGCAGTTACGGCGACAGGGGTCTTGGGTATGGCTACACCTTC. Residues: CASSYGDRGLGYGYTF.

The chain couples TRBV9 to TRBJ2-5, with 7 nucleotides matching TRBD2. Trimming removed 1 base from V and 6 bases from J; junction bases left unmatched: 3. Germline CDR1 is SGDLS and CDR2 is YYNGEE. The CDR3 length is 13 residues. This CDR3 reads CASSVPGGKTQYF. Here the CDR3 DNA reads TGTGCCAGCAGCGTACCGGGGGGAAAGACCCAGTACTTC.

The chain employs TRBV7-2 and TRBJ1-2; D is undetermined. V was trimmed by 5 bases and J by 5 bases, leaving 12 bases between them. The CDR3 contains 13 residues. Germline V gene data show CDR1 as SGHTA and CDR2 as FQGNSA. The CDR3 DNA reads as TGTGCCAGCAGCCTCGACATCCAGTATGGCTACACCTTC. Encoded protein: CASSLDIQYGYTF. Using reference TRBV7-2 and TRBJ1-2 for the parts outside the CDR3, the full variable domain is GAGVSQSPSNKVTEKGKDVELRCDPISGHTALYWYRQSLGQGLEFLIYFQGNSAPDKSGLPSDRFSAERTGGSVSTLTIQRTQQEDSAVYLCASSLDIQYGYTFGSGTRLTVV.

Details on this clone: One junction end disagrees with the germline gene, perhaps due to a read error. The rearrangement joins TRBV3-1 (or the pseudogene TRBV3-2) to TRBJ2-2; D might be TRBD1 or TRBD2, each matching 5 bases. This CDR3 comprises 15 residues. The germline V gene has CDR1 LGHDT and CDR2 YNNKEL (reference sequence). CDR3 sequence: CANSQVGARAGELFF. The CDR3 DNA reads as TGTGCCAACAGCCAAGTCGGGGCCCGGGCCGGGGAGCTGTTTTTT.

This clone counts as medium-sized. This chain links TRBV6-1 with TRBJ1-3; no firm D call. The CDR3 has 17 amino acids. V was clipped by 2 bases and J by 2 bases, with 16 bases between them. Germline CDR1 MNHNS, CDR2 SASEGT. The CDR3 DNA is TGTGCCAGCAGTGAAAAGGCAGGTTGGTCGGCTGGAAACACCATATATTTT. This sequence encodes CASSEKAGWSAGNTIYF.

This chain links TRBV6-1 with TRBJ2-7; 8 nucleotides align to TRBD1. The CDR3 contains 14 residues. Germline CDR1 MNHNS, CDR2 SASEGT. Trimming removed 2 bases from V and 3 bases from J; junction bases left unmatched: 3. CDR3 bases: TGTGCCAGCAGTGAAAGGACAGGGTTCTACGAGCAGTACGTC. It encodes CASSERTGFYEQYV.

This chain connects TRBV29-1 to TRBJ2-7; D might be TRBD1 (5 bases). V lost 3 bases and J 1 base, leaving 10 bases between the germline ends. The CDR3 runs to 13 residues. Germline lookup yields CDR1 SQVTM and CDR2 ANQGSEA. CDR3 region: CSVDRVGSYEQYV. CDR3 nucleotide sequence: TGCAGCGTTGACAGGGTAGGGTCCTACGAGCAGTACGTC.

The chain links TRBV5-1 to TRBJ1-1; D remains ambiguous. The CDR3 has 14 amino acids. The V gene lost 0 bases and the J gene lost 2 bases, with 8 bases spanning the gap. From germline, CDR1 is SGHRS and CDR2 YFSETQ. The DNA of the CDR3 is TGCGCCAGCAGCTTGGACACGGGTAACACTGAAGCTTTCTTT. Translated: CASSLDTGNTEAFF.

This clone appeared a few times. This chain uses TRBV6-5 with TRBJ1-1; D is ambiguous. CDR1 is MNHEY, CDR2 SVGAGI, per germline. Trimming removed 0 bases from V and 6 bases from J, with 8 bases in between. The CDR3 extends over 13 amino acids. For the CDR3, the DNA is TGTGCCAGCAGTTACTCCGGGGAGCCTGAAGCTTTCTTT. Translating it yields CASSYSGEPEAFF.

CDR3 nucleotide sequence: TGCGCCAGCAGCTTGGACGGTCAAGAGACCCAGTACTTC. Translated, it gives CASSLDGQETQYF. The rearrangement links TRBV5-1 to TRBJ2-5; D not resolved. Trimming removed 0 bases from V and 2 bases from J, with 5 bases in between. The CDR3 runs to 13 residues. Germline-derived CDR1 and CDR2 are SGHRS and YFSETQ.

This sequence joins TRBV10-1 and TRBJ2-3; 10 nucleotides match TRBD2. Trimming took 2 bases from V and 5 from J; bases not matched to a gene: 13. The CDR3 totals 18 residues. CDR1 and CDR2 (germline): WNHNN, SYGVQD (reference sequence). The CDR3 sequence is CASSEKASGGNFRDTQYF. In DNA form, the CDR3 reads TGCGCCAGCAGTGAGAAGGCTAGCGGGGGAAATTTCAGAGATACGCAGTATTTT.

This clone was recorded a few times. In DNA, the CDR3 is TGCGCCAGCAGCTCCACCGGGACAGCGAACACCGGGGAGCTGTTTTTT. This sequence encodes CASSSTGTANTGELFF. The genes are TRBV5-1 and TRBJ2-2; 7 nucleotides align to TRBD1. After removal of 3 bases from V and 0 bases from J, the junction contained 5 bases not matched to a gene. Germline V gene sequence: CDR1 SGHRS, CDR2 YFSETQ. The CDR3 runs to 16 residues.

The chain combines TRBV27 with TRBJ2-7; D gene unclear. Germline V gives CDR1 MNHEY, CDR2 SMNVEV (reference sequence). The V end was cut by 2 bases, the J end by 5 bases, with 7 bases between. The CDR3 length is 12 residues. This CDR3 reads CASSLGRDEQYV. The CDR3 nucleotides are TGTGCCAGCAGTTTAGGGCGCGACGAGCAGTACGTC.

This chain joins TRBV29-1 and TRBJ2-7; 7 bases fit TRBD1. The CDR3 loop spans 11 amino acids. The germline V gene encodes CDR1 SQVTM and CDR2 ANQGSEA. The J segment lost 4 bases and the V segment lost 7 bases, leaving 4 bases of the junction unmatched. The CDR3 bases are TGCAGCGCCTCGACAGGGTACGAGCAGTACGTC. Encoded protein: CSASTGYEQYV.

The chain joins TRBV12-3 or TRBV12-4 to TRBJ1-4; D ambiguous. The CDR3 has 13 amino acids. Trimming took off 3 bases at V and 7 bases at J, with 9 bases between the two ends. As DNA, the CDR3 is TGTGCCAGCAGTTTGACGACGGGTGAAAAACTGTTTTTT. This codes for CASSLTTGEKLFF.

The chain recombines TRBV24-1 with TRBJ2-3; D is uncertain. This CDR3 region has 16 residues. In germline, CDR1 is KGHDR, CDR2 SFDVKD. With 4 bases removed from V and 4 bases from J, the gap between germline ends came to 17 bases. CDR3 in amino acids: CATSDPQTIVPDTQYF. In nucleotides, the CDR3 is TGTGCCACCAGTGACCCTCAGACCATAGTTCCAGATACGCAGTATTTT.

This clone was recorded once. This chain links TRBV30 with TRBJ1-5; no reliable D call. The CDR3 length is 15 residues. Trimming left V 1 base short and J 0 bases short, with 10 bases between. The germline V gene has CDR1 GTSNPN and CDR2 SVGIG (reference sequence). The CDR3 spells CAWSAGAYSNQPQHF. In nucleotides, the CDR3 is TGTGCCTGGAGTGCGGGTGCGTATAGCAATCAGCCCCAGCATTTT.

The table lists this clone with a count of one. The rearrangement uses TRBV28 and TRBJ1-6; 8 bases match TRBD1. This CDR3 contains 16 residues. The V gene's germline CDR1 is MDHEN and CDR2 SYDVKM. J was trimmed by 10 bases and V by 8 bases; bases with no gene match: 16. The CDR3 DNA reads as TGTGCCAGCGGTTGGGGGGCCGGACAGGGACGATCACCCCTCCACTTT. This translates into CASGWGAGQGRSPLHF.

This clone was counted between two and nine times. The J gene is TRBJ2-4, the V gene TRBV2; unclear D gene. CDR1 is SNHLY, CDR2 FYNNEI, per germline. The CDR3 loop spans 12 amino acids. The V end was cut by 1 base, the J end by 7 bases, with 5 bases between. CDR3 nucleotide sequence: TGTGCCAGCAGTGAAGGCATCAACATTCAGTACTTC. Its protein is CASSEGINIQYF.

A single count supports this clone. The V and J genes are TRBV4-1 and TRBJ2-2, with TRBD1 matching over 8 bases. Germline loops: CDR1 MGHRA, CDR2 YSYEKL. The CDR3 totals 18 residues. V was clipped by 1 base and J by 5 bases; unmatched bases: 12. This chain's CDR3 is CASSQVVFAQGATGELFF. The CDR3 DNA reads TGCGCCAGCAGCCAAGTGGTATTCGCGCAGGGGGCTACCGGGGAGCTGTTTTTT.

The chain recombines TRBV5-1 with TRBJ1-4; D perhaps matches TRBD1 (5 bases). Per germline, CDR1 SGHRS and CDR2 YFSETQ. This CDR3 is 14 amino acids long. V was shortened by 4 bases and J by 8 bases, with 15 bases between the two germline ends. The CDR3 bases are TGCGCCAGCAGCCTTCGTGAAGGGACGGAAAAACTGTTTTTT. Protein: CASSLREGTEKLFF.

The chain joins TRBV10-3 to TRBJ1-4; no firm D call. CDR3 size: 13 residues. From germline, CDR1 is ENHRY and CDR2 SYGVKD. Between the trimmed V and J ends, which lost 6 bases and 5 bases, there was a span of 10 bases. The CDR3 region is CAISELENEKLFF. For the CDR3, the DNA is TGTGCCATCAGCGAACTGGAAAATGAAAAACTGTTTTTT.

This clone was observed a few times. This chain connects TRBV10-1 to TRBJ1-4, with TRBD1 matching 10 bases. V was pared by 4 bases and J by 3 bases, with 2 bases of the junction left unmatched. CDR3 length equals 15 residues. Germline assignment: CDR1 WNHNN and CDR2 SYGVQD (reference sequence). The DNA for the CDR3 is TGCGCCAGCAGTGGTGGACAGGGGGCTAATGAAAAACTGTTTTTT. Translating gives CASSGGQGANEKLFF.

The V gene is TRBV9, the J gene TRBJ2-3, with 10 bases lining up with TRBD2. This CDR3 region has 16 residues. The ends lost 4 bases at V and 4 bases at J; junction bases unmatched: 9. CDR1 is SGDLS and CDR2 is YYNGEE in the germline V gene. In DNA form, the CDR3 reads TGTGCCAGCAGCCAGCCGCCTAGCGGGGGCCCAGATACGCAGTATTTT. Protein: CASSQPPSGGPDTQYF. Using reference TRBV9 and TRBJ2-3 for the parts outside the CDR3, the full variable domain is DSGVTQTPKHLITATGQRVTLRCSPRSGDLSVYWYQQSLDQGLQFLIQYYNGEERAKGNILERFSAQQFPDLHSELNLSSLELGDSALYFCASSQPPSGGPDTQYFGPGTRLTVL.

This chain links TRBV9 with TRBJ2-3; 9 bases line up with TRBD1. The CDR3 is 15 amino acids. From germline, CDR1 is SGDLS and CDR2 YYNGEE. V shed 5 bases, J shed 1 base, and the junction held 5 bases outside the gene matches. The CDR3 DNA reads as TGTGCCAGCAGTGAGGGACAGGGAGGCACAGATACGCAGTATTTT. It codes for CASSEGQGGTDTQYF.

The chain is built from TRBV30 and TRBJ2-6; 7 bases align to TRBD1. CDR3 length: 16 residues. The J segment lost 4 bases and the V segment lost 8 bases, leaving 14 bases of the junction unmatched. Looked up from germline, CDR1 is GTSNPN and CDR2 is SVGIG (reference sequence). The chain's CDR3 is CAADRVHTLGANVLTF. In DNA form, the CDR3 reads TGTGCCGCCGACAGGGTCCATACTCTGGGGGCCAACGTCCTGACTTTC.

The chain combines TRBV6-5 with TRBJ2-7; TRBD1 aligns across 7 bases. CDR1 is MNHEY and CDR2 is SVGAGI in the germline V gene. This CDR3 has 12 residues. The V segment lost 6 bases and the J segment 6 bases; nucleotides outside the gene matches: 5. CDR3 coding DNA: TGTGCCAGCAGGAACAGGGGTTCCGAGCAGTACGTC. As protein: CASRNRGSEQYV.

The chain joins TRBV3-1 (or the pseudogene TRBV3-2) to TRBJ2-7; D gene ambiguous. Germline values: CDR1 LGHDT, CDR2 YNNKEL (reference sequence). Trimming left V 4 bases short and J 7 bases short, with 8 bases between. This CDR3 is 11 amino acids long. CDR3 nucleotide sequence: TGTGCCAGCAGCCCGCGCGGTGAGCAGTACGTC. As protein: CASSPRGEQYV.

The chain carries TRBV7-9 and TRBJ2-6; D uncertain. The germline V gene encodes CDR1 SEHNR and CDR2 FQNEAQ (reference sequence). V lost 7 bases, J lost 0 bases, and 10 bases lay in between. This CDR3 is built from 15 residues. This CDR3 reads CASNEILSGANVLTF. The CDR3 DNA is TGTGCCAGCAATGAGATACTCTCTGGGGCCAACGTCCTGACTTTC.